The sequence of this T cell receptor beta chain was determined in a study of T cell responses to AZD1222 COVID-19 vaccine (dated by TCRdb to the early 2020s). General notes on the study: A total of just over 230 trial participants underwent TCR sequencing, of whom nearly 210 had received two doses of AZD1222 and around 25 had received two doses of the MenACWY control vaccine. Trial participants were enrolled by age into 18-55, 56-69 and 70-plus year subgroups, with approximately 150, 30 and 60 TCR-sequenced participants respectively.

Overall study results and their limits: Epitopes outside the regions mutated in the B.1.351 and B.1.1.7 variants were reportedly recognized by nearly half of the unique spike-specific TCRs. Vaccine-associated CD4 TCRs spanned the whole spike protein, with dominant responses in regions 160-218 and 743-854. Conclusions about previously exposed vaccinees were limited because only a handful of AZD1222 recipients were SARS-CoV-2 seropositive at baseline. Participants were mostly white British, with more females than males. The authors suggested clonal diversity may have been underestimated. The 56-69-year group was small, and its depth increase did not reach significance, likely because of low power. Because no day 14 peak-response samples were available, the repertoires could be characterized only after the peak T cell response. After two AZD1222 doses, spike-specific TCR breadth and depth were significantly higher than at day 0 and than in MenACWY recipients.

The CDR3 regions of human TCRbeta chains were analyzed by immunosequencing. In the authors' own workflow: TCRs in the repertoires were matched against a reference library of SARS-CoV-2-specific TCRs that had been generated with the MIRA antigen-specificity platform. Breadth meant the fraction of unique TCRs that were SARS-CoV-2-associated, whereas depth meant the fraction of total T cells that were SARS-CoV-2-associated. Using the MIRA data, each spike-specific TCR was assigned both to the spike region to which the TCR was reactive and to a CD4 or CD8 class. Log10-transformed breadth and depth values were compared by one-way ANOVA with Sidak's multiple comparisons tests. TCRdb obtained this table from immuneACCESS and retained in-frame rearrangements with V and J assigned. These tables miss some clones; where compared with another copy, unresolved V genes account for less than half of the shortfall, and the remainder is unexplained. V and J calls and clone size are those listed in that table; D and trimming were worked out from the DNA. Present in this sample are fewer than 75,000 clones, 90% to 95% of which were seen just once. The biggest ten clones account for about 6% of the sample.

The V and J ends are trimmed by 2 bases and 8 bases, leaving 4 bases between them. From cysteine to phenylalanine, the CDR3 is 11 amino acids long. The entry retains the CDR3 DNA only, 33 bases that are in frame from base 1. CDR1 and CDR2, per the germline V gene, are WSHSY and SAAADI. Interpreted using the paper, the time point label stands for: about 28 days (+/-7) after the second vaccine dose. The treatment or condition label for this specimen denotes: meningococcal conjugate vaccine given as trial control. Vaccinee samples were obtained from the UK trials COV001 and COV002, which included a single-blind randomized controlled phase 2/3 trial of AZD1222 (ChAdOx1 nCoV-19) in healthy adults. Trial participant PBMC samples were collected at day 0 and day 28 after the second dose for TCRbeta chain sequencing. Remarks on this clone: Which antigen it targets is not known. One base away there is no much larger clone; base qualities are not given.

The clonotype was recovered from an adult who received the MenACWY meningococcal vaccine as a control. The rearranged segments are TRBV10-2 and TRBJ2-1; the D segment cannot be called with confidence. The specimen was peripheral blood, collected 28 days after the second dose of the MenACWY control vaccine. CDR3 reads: CASSELDEQFF. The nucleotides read TGCGCCAGCAGTGAGCTGGATGAGCAGTTCTTC.